This TCR beta chain appears in the sequencing data of a study of blood T cells in healthy people across ages. Points from the study as a whole: Roughly linearly, TCR beta diversity per million T cells fell as age increased. Greater diversity and more naive CD4+ cells were seen in long-lived donors than in aged donors. Naive T cell percentage by flow cytometry tracked strongly with beta diversity.

A J-beta primer mix and a sample-barcoded 5' primer were used in a second PCR of about 6 to 12 cycles. TCRdb ran MiXCR on the 5' RACE reads and lists one entry per CDR3 protein. The sample contains about 680,000 distinct CDR3 sequences, 45% to 50% of which appear only once. From germline, CDR1 is LGHNA and CDR2 YNFKEQ. CDR3 length: 16 amino acids. As concerns this clonotype: Its antigen is not identified. A much larger clonotype is one base distant, so this may be a read error.

Isolating PBMCs gave at least 6 million of these cells per sample. The sample taken for sequencing was blood. The chain recombines TRBV4-2 with TRBJ2-1; D gene uncertain. The better agreement between TRBJ2-7 and the DNA end casts doubt on the J call. This sequence originates from a woman aged 60-75 years in good health. This chain's CDR3 is CASSPRPASSYNEQYF. CDR3 bases: TGTGCCAGCAGCCCCCGGCCTGCAAGCTCCTACAATGAGCAGTACTTC.